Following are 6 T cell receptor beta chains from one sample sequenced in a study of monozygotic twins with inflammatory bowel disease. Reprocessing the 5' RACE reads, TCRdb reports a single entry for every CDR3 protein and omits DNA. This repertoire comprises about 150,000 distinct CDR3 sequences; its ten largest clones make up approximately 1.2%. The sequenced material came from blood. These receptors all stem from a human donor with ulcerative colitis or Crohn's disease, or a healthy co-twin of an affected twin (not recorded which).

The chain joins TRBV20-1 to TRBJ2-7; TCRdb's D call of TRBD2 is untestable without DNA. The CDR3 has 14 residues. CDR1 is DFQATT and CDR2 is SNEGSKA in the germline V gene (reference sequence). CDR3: CSAWTSGSSYEQYF.

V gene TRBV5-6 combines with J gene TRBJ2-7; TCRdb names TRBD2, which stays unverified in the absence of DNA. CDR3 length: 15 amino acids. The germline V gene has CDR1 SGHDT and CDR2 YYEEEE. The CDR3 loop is CASSSLLAGTYEQYF.

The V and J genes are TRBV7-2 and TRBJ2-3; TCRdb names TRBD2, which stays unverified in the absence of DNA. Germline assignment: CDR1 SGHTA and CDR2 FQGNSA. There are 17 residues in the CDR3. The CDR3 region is CASSLARAGGGADTQYF. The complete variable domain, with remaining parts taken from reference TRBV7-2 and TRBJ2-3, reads GAGVSQSPSNKVTEKGKDVELRCDPISGHTALYWYRQSLGQGLEFLIYFQGNSAPDKSGLPSDRFSAERTGGSVSTLTIQRTQQEDSAVYLCASSLARAGGGADTQYFGPGTRLTVL.

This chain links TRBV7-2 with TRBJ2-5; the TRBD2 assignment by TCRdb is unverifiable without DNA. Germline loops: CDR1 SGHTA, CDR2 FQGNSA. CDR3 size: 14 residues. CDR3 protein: CASSWGGGGETQYF. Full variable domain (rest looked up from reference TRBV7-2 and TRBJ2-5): GAGVSQSPSNKVTEKGKDVELRCDPISGHTALYWYRQSLGQGLEFLIYFQGNSAPDKSGLPSDRFSAERTGGSVSTLTIQRTQQEDSAVYLCASSWGGGGETQYFGPGTRLLVL.

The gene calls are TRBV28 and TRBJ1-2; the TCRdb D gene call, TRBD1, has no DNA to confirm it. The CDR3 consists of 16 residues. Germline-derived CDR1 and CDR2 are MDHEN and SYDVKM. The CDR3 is CASSFTVRDREYGYTF.

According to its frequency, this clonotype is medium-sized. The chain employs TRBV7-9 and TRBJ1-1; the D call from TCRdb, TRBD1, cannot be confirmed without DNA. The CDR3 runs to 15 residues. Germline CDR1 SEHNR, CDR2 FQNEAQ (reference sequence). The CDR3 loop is CASSSRTGAETEAFF. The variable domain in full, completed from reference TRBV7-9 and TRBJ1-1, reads DTGVSQNPRHKITKRGQNVTFRCDPISEHNRLYWYRQTLGQGPEFLTYFQNEAQLEKSRLLSDRFSAERPKGSFSTLEIQRTEQGDSAMYLCASSSRTGAETEAFFGQGTRLTVV.